The 6 T cell receptor beta chains reported below all come from one sample, sequenced in a study of blood T cell repertoires in COVID-19. Method: immunoSEQ multiplex PCR; TCRdb's copy keeps in-frame clones and lacks some. Of 200,000 to 250,000 clones listed, about three quarters are singletons. Sequencing was done on a sample of peripheral blood. The receptors originated from a woman aged 70-85 years with acute or convalescent COVID-19.

V usage is TRBV30 and J usage is TRBJ1-6; D perhaps matches TRBD1 (5 bases). V lost 0 bases and J lost 7, with 7 bases in between. CDR1 GTSNPN and CDR2 SVGIG come from the germline V gene (reference sequence). The CDR3 covers 13 residues. In nucleotides, the CDR3 is TGTGCCTGGAGTGTACGGACAAATTCACCCCTCCACTTT. This gives the protein CAWSVRTNSPLHF.

The count of this clone is one. This chain connects TRBV30 to TRBJ2-1, with 7 nucleotides matching TRBD2. With V trimmed by 7 bases and J by 5 bases, 2 bases remained unmatched. CDR1 is GTSNPN and CDR2 is SVGIG in the germline V gene (reference sequence). The CDR3 is 11 residues long. This chain's CDR3 is CAFTSDNEQFF. CDR3 DNA sequence: TGTGCCTTTACTAGCGACAATGAGCAGTTCTTC.

The rearrangement links TRBV12-3 or TRBV12-4 to TRBJ2-2, with a weak D call TRBD1 (6 bases). V was cut by 9 bases and J by 10 bases, with 18 bases left in between. The CDR3 contains 13 residues. The CDR3 DNA follows: TGTGCCAGTAGGGGAAACAGGGTCATGGAGCTGTTTTTT. The encoded protein is CASRGNRVMELFF.

For the CDR3, the DNA is TGTGCCAGCAGCATTGGTAGCGGGGGGGCCGCGGTTGAGCAGTTCTTC. Translated, it gives CASSIGSGGAAVEQFF. This chain links TRBV9 with TRBJ2-1, with TRBD2 matching over 11 bases. The germline gives CDR1 SGDLS, CDR2 YYNGEE. Trimming at V came to 4 bases and at J to 9 bases, leaving 12 bases not matched to a gene. The CDR3 is 16 amino acids.

The rearrangement uses TRBV9 and TRBJ2-7; 8 bases map to TRBD1. CDR1 and CDR2 (germline): SGDLS, YYNGEE. V shed 6 bases, J shed 7 bases, and the junction held 15 bases outside the gene matches. The CDR3 is 15 residues long. In nucleotides, the CDR3 is TGTGCCAGCAACAGGGGGGCAGGCCCCTATCGGGAGCAGTACGTC. This translates into CASNRGAGPYREQYV.

The CDR3 reads CATARTGGTNEQFF. The CDR3 DNA reads TGCGCCACCGCGAGGACAGGGGGCACGAATGAGCAGTTCTTC. V is TRBV5-1 and J is TRBJ2-1, with 11 bases aligning to TRBD1. Trimming removed 9 bases from V and 7 bases from J; junction bases left unmatched: 9. Looked up from germline, CDR1 is SGHRS and CDR2 is YFSETQ. This CDR3 contains 14 residues.